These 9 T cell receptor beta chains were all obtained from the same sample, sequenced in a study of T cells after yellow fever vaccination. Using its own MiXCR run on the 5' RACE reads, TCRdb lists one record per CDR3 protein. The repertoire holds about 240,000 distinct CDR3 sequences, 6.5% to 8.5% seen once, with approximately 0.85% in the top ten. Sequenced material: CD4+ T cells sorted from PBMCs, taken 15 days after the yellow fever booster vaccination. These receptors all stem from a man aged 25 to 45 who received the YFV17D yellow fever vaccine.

CDR3 region: CASSFLAGDYNEQFF. CDR3 DNA: TGCGCCAGCAGCTTCCTAGCGGGTGATTACAATGAGCAGTTCTTC. The gene calls are TRBV5-1 and TRBJ2-1; TRBD2 matches at 8 bases. V shed 2 bases, J shed 4 bases, and the junction held 5 bases outside the gene matches. The CDR3 contains 15 residues. From germline, CDR1 is SGHRS and CDR2 YFSETQ.

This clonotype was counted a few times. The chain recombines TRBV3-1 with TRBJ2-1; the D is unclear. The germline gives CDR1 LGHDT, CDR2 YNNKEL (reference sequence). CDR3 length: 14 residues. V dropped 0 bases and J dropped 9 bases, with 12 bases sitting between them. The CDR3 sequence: CASSQDRSLGEQFF. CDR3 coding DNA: TGTGCCAGCAGCCAAGATAGGAGTCTGGGTGAGCAGTTCTTC.

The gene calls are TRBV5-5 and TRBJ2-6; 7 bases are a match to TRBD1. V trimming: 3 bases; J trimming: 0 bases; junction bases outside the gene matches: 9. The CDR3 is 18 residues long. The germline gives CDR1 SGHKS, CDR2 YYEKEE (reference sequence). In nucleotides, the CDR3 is TGTGCCAGCAGCTCCTGGACAGGTGGGACCTCTGGGGCCAACGTCCTGACTTTC. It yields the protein CASSSWTGGTSGANVLTF. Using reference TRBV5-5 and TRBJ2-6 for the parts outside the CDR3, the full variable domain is DAGVTQSPTHLIKTRGQQVTLRCSPISGHKSVSWYQQVLGQGPQFIFQYYEKEERGRGNFPDRFSARQFPNYSSELNVNALLLGDSALYLCASSSWTGGTSGANVLTFGAGSRLTVL.

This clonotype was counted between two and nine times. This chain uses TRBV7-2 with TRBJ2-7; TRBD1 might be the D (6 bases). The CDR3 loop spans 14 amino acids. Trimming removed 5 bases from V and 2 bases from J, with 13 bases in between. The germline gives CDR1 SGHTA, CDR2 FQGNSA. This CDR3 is CASSKLQGTYEQYF. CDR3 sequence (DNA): TGTGCCAGCAGCAAGTTACAGGGAACCTACGAGCAGTACTTC. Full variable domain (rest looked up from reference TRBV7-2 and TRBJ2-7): GAGVSQSPSNKVTEKGKDVELRCDPISGHTALYWYRQSLGQGLEFLIYFQGNSAPDKSGLPSDRFSAERTGGSVSTLTIQRTQQEDSAVYLCASSKLQGTYEQYFGPGTRLTVT.

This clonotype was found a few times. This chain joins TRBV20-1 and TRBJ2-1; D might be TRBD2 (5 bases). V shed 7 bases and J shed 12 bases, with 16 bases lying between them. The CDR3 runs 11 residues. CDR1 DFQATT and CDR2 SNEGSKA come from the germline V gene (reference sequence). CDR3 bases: TGCAGTGTCGTAGCACGGGATCGGCAGTTCTTC. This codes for CSVVARDRQFF.

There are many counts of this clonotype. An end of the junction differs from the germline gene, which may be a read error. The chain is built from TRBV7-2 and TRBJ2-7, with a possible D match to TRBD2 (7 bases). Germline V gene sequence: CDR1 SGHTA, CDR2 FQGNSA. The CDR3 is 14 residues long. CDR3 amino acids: CASSLEGGLYEQYF. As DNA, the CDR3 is TGCGCCAGCAGCTTAGAGGGGGGGCTTTACGAGCAGTACTTC.

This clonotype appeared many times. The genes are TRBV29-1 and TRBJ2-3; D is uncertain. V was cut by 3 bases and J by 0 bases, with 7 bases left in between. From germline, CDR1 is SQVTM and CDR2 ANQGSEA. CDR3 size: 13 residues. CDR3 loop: CSVEQDSTDTQYF. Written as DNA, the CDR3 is TGCAGCGTTGAGCAGGATAGCACAGATACGCAGTATTTT.

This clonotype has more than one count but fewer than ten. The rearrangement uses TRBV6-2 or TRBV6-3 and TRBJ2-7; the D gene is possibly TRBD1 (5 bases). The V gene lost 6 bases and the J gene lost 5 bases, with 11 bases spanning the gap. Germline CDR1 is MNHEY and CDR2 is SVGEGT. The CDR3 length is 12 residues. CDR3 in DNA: TGTGCCAGCAGGGGGCTGCGGAACGAGCAGTACTTC. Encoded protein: CASRGLRNEQYF.

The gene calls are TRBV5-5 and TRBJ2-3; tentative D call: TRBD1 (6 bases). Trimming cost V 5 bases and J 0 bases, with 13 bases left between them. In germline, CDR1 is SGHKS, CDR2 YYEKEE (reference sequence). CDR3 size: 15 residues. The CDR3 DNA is TGTGCCAGCAGTCGAGGACAGACCAGCACAGATACGCAGTATTTT. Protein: CASSRGQTSTDTQYF.